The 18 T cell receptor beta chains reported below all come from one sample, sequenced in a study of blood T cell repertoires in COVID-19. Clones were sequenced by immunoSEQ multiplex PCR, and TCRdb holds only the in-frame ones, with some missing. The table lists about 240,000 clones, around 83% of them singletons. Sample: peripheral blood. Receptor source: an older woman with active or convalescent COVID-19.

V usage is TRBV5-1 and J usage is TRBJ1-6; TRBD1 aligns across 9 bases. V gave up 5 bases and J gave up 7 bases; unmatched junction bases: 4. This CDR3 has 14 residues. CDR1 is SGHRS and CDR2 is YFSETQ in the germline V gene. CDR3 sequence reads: CASSRDRENSPLHF. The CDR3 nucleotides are TGCGCCAGCAGTCGGGACAGGGAGAATTCACCCCTCCACTTT.

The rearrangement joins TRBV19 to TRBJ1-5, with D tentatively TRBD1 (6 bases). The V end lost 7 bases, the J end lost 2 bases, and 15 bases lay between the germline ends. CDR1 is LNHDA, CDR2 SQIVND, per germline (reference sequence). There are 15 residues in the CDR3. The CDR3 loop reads CASKVTGGGNQPQHF. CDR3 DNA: TGTGCCAGTAAGGTCACGGGGGGCGGCAATCAGCCCCAGCATTTT.

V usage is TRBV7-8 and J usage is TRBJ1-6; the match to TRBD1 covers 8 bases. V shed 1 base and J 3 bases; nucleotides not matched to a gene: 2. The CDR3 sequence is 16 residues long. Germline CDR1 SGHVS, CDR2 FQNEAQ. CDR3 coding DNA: TGTGCCAGCAGCTTAGAGGGACAGGTCTATAATTCACCCCTCCACTTT. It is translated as CASSLEGQVYNSPLHF. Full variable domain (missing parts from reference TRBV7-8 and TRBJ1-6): GAGVSQSPRYKVAKRGQDVALRCDPISGHVSLFWYQQALGQGPEFLTYFQNEAQLDKSGLPSDRFFAERPEGSVSTLKIQRTQQEDSAVYLCASSLEGQVYNSPLHFGNGTRLTVT.

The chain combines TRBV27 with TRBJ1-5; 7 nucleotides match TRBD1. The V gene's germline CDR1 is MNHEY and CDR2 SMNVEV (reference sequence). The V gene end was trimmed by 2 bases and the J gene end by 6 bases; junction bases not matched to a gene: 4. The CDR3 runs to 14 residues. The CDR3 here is CASSLGAGGQPQHF. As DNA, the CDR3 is TGTGCCAGCAGTTTAGGGGCAGGGGGTCAGCCCCAGCATTTT.

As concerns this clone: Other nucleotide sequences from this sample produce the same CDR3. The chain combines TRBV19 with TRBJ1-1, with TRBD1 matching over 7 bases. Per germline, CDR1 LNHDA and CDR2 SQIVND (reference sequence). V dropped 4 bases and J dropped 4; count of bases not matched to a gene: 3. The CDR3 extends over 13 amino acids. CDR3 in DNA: TGTGCCAGTAGTAGCCAGGGGGGCACTGAAGCTTTCTTT. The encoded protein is CASSSQGGTEAFF. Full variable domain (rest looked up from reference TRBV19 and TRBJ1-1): DGGITQSPKYLFRKEGQNVTLSCEQNLNHDAMYWYRQDPGQGLRLIYYSQIVNDFQKGDIAEGYSVSREKKESFPLTVTSAQKNPTAFYLCASSSQGGTEAFFGQGTRLTVV.

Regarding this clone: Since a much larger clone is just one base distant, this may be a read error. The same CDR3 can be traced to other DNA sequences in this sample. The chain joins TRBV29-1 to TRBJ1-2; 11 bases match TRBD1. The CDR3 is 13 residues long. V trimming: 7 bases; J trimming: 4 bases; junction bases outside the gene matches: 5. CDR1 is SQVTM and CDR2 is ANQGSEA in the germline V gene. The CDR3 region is CSATGQGAYGYTF. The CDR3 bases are TGCAGCGCAACAGGACAGGGGGCCTATGGCTACACCTTC.

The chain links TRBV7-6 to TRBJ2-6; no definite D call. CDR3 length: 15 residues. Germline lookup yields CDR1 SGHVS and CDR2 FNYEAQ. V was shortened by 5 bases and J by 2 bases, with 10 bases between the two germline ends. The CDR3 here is CASSTFTAGANVLTF. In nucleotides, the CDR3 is TGTGCCAGCAGCACCTTCACAGCTGGGGCCAACGTCCTGACTTTC.

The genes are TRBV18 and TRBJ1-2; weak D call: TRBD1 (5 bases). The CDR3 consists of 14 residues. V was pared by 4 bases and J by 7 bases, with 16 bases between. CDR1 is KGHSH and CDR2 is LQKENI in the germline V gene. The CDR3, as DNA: TGTGCCAGCTCACTGGCAGGGATTTATGGTGGCTACACCTTC. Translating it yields CASSLAGIYGGYTF. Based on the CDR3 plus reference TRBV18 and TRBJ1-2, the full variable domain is NAGVMQNPRHLVRRRGQEARLRCSPMKGHSHVYWYRQLPEEGLKFMVYLQKENIIDESGMPKERFSAEFPKEGPSILRIQQVVRGDSAAYFCASSLAGIYGGYTFGSGTRLTVV.

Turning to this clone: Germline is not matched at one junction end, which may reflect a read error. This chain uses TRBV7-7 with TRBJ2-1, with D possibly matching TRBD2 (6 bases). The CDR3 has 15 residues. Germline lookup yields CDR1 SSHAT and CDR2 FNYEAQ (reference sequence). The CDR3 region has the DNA TGTGCTAGCAGCCCCCTCCAGCTGGGAGGCGATGAGCAGTTCTTC. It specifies CASSPLQLGGDEQFF.

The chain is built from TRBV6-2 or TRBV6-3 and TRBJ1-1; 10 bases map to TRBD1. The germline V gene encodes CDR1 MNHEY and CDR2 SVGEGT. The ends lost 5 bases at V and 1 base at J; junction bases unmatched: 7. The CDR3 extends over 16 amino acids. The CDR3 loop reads CASSQRQGARNTEAFF. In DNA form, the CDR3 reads TGTGCCAGCAGTCAACGACAGGGGGCGCGGAACACTGAAGCTTTCTTT.

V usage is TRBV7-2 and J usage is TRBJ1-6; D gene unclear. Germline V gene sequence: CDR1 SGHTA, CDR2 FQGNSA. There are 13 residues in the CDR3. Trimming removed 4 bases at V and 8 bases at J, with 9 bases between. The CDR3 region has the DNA TGTGCCAGCAGCTCCGAGGAGCATTCACCCCTCCACTTT. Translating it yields CASSSEEHSPLHF.

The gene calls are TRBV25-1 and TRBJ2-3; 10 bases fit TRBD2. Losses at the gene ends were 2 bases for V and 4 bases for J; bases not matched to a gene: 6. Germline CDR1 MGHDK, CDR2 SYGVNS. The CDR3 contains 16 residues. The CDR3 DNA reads TGTGCCAGCAGTGAAAGAGCGGGGGGGATCTCAGATACGCAGTATTTT. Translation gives CASSERAGGISDTQYF.

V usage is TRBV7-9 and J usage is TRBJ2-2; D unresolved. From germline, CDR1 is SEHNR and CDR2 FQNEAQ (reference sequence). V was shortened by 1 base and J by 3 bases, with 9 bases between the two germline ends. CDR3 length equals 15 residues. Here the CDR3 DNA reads TGTGCCAGCAGCTTAGTTCCAGACTACACCGGGGAGCTGTTTTTT. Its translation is CASSLVPDYTGELFF.

The DNA of the CDR3 is TGTGCCATCAGTGGACTAGCGGGGATATACGAGCAGTACTTC. Encoded protein: CAISGLAGIYEQYF. V and J are TRBV10-3 and TRBJ2-7; 11 nucleotides line up with TRBD2. Germline values: CDR1 ENHRY, CDR2 SYGVKD. This CDR3 comprises 14 residues. V was pared by 4 bases and J by 4 bases, with 3 bases of the junction left unmatched.

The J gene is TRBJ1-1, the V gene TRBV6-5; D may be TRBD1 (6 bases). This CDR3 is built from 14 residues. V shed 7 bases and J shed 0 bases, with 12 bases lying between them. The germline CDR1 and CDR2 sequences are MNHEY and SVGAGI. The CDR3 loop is CASTDRIMNTEAFF. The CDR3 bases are TGTGCCAGCACCGACAGGATCATGAACACTGAAGCTTTCTTT.

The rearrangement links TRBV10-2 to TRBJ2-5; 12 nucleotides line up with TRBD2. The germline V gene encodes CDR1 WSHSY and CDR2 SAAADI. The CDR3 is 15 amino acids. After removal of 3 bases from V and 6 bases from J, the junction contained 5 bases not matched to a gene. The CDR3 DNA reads TGCGCCAGCAGTGAAGCTAGCGGGGGGGTGAAGACCCAGTACTTC. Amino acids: CASSEASGGVKTQYF.

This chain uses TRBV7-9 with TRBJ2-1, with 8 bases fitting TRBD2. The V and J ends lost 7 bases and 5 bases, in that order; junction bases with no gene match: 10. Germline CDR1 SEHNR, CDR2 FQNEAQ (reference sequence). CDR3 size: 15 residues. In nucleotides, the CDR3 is TGTGCCAGCATCCCCACGACACTAGCGGACAATGAGCAGTTCTTC. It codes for CASIPTTLADNEQFF.

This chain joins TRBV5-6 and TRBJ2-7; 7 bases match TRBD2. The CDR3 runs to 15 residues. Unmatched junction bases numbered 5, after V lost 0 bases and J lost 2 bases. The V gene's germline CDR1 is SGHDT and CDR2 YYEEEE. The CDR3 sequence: CASSLGWSGAYEQYF. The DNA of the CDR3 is TGTGCCAGCAGCTTGGGTTGGAGCGGGGCCTACGAGCAGTACTTC.